One sample yielded the 15 T cell receptor beta chains listed below, sequenced in a study of tumor-infiltrating lymphocytes in primary liver carcinoma. Starting material of 500 to 600 ng total RNA yielded TCR beta cDNA via a constant-region primer. Each TCR beta library was derived from three nested multiplex PCR rounds that employed slightly modified ARM-PCR. Researchers ran the first two PCR rounds for around 10 cycles each with TRBV1-TRBV30 forward primers and a C-beta reverse primer. TCRdb analysed the multiplex PCR reads with MiXCR anew, one entry per CDR3 protein. The sample shows roughly 36,000 distinct CDR3 sequences, around 80% of them seen only once. Unsorted bulk tissue (roughly 20-34 mg) underwent RNA and DNA co-extraction. Sequencing input: tumor-adjacent normal liver tissue. The receptor source for this set is a man between 35 and 55 years old with primary liver carcinoma and hepatitis B virus infection.

The sample holds many counts of this clonotype. Here the CDR3 DNA reads TGTGCCAGCTCATCGAAGGGCAGAACCTACGAGCAGTACTTC. This translates into CASSSKGRTYEQYF. The chain couples TRBV18 to TRBJ2-7; D is uncertain. Germline assignment: CDR1 KGHSH and CDR2 LQKENI. This CDR3 contains 14 residues. Trimming removed 5 bases at V and 2 bases at J, with 13 bases between.

A remark on this clonotype: A junction end diverges from the germline sequence, so it may reflect a read error. The V and J genes are TRBV29-1 and TRBJ2-5; D is uncertain. Germline CDR1 and CDR2: SQVTM and ANQGSEA. This CDR3 spans 14 amino acids. The CDR3: CSVGGVLGQETQYF. The DNA of the CDR3 is TGCAGCGTCGGTGGCGTGTTGGGCCAAGAGACACAGTACTTC.

This clonotype was seen more than once but under ten times. Mismatch with germline at one junction end may stem from a read error. V and J are TRBV4-2 and TRBJ2-5, with 10 nucleotides matching TRBD2. There are 16 residues in the CDR3. Per the germline V gene, CDR1 is LGHNA and CDR2 is YNFKEQ. CDR3 sequence (DNA): TGTGCCACCAGCCAGGGTACAAGCGGGAGGGAGGAGACCCAGTACTTC. It is translated as CATSQGTSGREETQYF.

Regarding this clonotype: Since the CDR3 does not end with the conserved phenylalanine or tryptophan, this likely comes from a read error. The chain couples TRBV6-2 or TRBV6-3 to TRBJ1-1; TRBD1 might be the D (5 bases). The germline CDR1 and CDR2 sequences are MNHEY and SVGEGT. Trimming took 11 bases from V and 11 from J, leaving 18 bases between them. The CDR3 is 11 amino acids. The CDR3 loop reads CACSSAGPAFL. The CDR3 region has the DNA TGTGCCTGTAGTTCGGCAGGGCCGGCTTTCTTG.

As for this clonotype: At one end, the junction sequence differs from germline, possibly due to a read error. This chain joins TRBV6-7 and TRBJ2-4; D might be TRBD2 (5 bases). Being an ORF, TRBV6-7 has a function that is uncertain. CDR3 length equals 14 residues. CDR3 residues: CASTYSGDRYNQYF. In nucleotides, the CDR3 is TGTGCCAGCACTTACTCCGGGGATCGGTACAATCAGTACTTC.

By share, this clonotype ranks as medium-sized. The genes are TRBV6-1 and TRBJ1-1; D remains ambiguous. Trimming took off 4 bases at V and 3 bases at J, with 12 bases between the two ends. In germline, CDR1 is MNHNS, CDR2 SASEGT. CDR3 length equals 14 residues. In DNA form, the CDR3 reads TGTGCCAGCAGTGTTGAGGGCCTGGACACTGAAGCTTTCTTT. It specifies CASSVEGLDTEAFF.

A note on this clonotype: The junction departs from germline at one end; a sequencing error may be responsible. The chain recombines TRBV5-1 with TRBJ2-7; the match to TRBD1 covers 8 bases. Germline assignment: CDR1 SGHRS and CDR2 YFSETQ. CDR3 length: 14 residues. Here the CDR3 DNA reads TGCGCCAGCAGGCCCGGGACAGGATCCTACGAGCGGTACTTT. Translated: CASRPGTGSYERYF. Using reference TRBV5-1 and TRBJ2-7 for the parts outside the CDR3, the full variable domain is KAGVTQTPRYLIKTRGQQVTLSCSPISGHRSVSWYQQTPGQGLQFLFEYFSETQRNKGNFPGRFSGRQFSNSRSEMNVSTLELGDSALYLCASRPGTGSYERYFGPGTRLTVT.

A remark on this clonotype: Sequence at one end of the junction differs from germline and may be a read error. The chain has TRBV10-3 and TRBJ1-1, with 8 bases matching TRBD1. Germline values: CDR1 ENHRY, CDR2 SYGVKD. This CDR3 region has 14 residues. The chain's CDR3 is CVISGQGLNTESFF. The DNA for the CDR3 is TGTGTCATCAGCGGACAGGGTCTGAACACTGAATCTTTCTTT.

This clonotype rates as medium-sized. V usage is TRBV12-3 or TRBV12-4 and J usage is TRBJ2-7, with D unclear. Trimming removed 6 bases at V and 0 bases at J, with 12 bases between. The CDR3 extends over 14 amino acids. This CDR3 is CASSPQRSSYEQYF. CDR3 bases: TGTGCCAGCAGCCCTCAGAGGAGCTCCTACGAGCAGTACTTC.

The chain recombines TRBV29-1 with TRBJ2-7; 8 bases match TRBD1. Per germline, CDR1 SQVTM and CDR2 ANQGSEA. V shed 7 bases and J 2 bases; nucleotides not matched to a gene: 4. The CDR3 totals 12 residues. The CDR3 reads CSGRDRTYEQYF. In DNA, the CDR3 is TGCAGCGGTCGGGACAGGACCTACGAGCAGTACTTC.

The V and J genes are TRBV7-2 and TRBJ1-3; D gene ambiguous. The CDR3 extends over 14 amino acids. The V gene lost 0 bases and the J gene lost 3 bases, with 6 bases spanning the gap. Germline CDR1 SGHTA, CDR2 FQGNSA. DNA for the CDR3: TGTGCCAGCAGCTTAGCGAAGAGTGGAAACACCATATATTTT. Its protein product is CASSLAKSGNTIYF.

Details on this clonotype: The junction differs from germline at one of its ends, possibly a read error. This rearrangement joins TRBV6-1 to TRBJ1-5; D gene ambiguous. The CDR3 has 13 residues. CDR1 is MNHNS, CDR2 SASEGT, per germline. The CDR3 region has the DNA TGTGTCAACAGTGGAGAGAGGAATCTGCCCCAGCATTTT. It encodes CVNSGERNLPQHF.

This chain links TRBV5-1 with TRBJ2-5; 9 nucleotides match TRBD2. Germline V gene lookup returns CDR1 SGHRS and CDR2 YFSETQ. After removal of 5 bases from V and 1 base from J, the junction contained 6 bases not matched to a gene. The CDR3 sequence is 15 residues long. CDR3 in amino acids: CASSLDSGSQETQYF. CDR3 in DNA: TGCGCCAGCAGTCTGGATAGCGGGAGCCAAGAGACCCAGTACTTC.

To note about this clonotype: An end of the junction does not agree with germline; a read error may underlie this. The chain combines TRBV28 with TRBJ2-1, with D possibly being TRBD2 (6 bases). The germline V gene has CDR1 MDHEN and CDR2 SYDVKM. The CDR3 is 15 residues long. For the CDR3, the DNA is TGTGCCAGCAGTCTCGGGAGCGGATTCTACAATGAGCAGCTCTTC. The encoded protein is CASSLGSGFYNEQLF.

The chain combines TRBV4-2 with TRBJ1-6, with D tentatively TRBD1 (5 bases). Trimming removed 0 bases from V and 10 bases from J, with 16 bases in between. Germline V CDR1 and CDR2: LGHNA, YNFKEQ. This CDR3 is 16 amino acids long. This CDR3 is CASSQDLGTTGSPLHF. The CDR3 DNA reads TGTGCCAGCAGCCAAGATCTGGGGACGACCGGCTCACCCCTCCACTTT.